This TCR beta chain was profiled in a study of blood T cell repertoires in COVID-19. Study in general: COVID-19 samples from acute and convalescent phases originated in the United States, Italy and Spain.

Here immunoSEQ multiplex PCR was the method, and the copy in TCRdb shows in-frame clones only, minus some. The data show about 81,000 clones, about 90% seen once. The germline V gene has CDR1 SGHTA and CDR2 FQGNSA. With 3 bases clipped from V and 9 bases from J, the junction kept 8 bases outside the gene matches. The CDR3 runs to 15 residues. The TCR comes from a woman older than 75 with acute or convalescent COVID-19. Sequencing input: peripheral blood. V gene TRBV7-2 combines with J gene TRBJ2-1, with 10 bases lining up with TRBD2. CDR3 coding DNA: TGTGCCAGCAGCTTTGCAGCGGGGGGGCCGAGTGAGCAGTTCTTC. Translation gives CASSFAAGGPSEQFF.